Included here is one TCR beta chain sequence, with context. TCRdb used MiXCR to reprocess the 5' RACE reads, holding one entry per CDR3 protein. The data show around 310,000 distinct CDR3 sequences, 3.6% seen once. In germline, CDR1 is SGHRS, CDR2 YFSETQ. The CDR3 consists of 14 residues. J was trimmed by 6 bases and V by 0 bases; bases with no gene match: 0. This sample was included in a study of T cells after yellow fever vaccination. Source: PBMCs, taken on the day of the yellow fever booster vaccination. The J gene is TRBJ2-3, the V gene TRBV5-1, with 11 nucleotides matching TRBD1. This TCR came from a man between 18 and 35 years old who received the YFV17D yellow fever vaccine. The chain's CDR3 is CASSLGDRGDTQYF. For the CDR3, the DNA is TGCGCCAGCAGCTTGGGGGACAGGGGGGATACGCAGTATTTT.